This is a list of T cell receptor beta chains from one sample in a study of blood T cell repertoires in COVID-19. Libraries were prepared by immunoSEQ multiplex PCR; TCRdb keeps only in-frame clonotypes and omits some of them. Here the sample spans about 280,000 clones, roughly 85% being singletons. The sequenced sample consisted of PBMCs or T cells enriched from blood (not recorded which). Receptors originate from a woman in her forties or fifties who had recovered from COVID-19. Both conserved end residues are part of each CDR3. A D gene is named only where the DNA matches it firmly. Clone size is not always given. Where it is, it says once, few, many or a class for expanded clones.

15,TRBJ1-5,-,TRBV2,once,TGTGCCAGCAACGAAAGAGGGGGGGGAGATCAGCCCCAGCATTTT,CASNERGGGDQPQHF
14,TRBJ2-1,-,TRBV19,-,TGTGCCAGTAACAACGGCAGGGGCAGGGATGAGCAGTTCTTC,CASNNGRGRDEQFF
16,TRBJ2-7,TRBD2,TRBV5-4,-,TGTGCCAGCAGCCTTAACGTGGGACTAGTATCCTACGAGCAGTACTTC,CASSLNVGLVSYEQYF
16,TRBJ1-4,TRBD1,TRBV11-2,-,TGTGCCAGCAGCTTAGTCAGGGGGCTCGCTAATGAAAAACTGTTTTTT,CASSLVRGLANEKLFF
15,TRBJ1-1,-,TRBV6-5,once,TGTGCCAGCAGTTACCGGGTGGTCAGGGGCACTGAAGCTTTCTTT,CASSYRVVRGTEAFF
13,TRBJ2-3,-,TRBV19,-,TGTGCCAGTAGTATCCCCGGGCAGGCGGGGAGGTATTTT,CASSIPGQAGRYF
13,TRBJ1-6,TRBD1,TRBV5-4,-,TGTGCCAGCAGCTACAGGGGGAATTCACCCCTCCACTTT,CASSYRGNSPLHF
14,TRBJ1-2,-,TRBV2,-,TGTGCCAGCAGTGCAGGGGATTCCCATTATGGCTACACCTTC,CASSAGDSHYGYTF
13,TRBJ2-7,TRBD2,TRBV19,-,TGTGCCAGTAGAGGCGGGAGGTCCTACGAGCAGTACTTC,CASRGGRSYEQYF
14,TRBJ1-1,-,TRBV15,few,TGTGCCACCAGCCGACAGGTCCAGAACACTGAAGCTTTCTTT,CATSRQVQNTEAFF
16,TRBJ1-2,TRBD1,TRBV7-2,-,TGTGCCAGCAGCTTAGATATCGGGACAGGGGGGTATGGCTACACCTTC,CASSLDIGTGGYGYTF
16,TRBJ2-7,-,TRBV28,-,TGTGCCAGCACCAGCGGCGGTGGAGTTGCTTCCTACGAGCAGTACTTC,CASTSGGGVASYEQYF
14,TRBJ1-2,-,TRBV7-9,-,TGTGCCAGCAGCCTCGAGACAAGCCCCTATGGCTACACCTTC,CASSLETSPYGYTF
16,TRBJ2-3,TRBD2,TRBV27,-,TGTGCCAGCACCCGGACCGGGACTAGAGGGTTGAAAACGCAGTATTTT,CASTRTGTRGLKTQYF
13,TRBJ1-4,TRBD1,TRBV6-6,-,TGTGCCAGCAGAGGCGGGACAGGGGAAAAACTGTTTTTT,CASRGGTGEKLFF
15,TRBJ1-5,-,TRBV2,-,TGTGCCAGCAGTGAAAGGCGGGAACATAATCAGCCCCAGCATTTT,CASSERREHNQPQHF
15,TRBJ1-6,-,TRBV7-3,-,TGTGCCAGCAGCGTGACAGGACTTCTCGCATCACCCCTCCACTTT,CASSVTGLLASPLHF
14,TRBJ1-1,TRBD1,TRBV6-5,-,TGTGCCAGCAGTAGGACAGGGCGCAACACTGAAGCTTTCTTT,CASSRTGRNTEAFF
18,TRBJ2-6,TRBD1,TRBV5-1,-,TGCGCCAGCAGCGTACCGGGACAGGGGGCATCTGGGGCCAACGTCCTGACTTTC,CASSVPGQGASGANVLTF
16,TRBJ2-5,TRBD2,TRBV5-1,-,TGCGCCAGCAGCCCCATGGAGCGGGGGGGTCAAGAGACCCAGTACTTC,CASSPMERGGQETQYF
13,TRBJ1-5,-,TRBV18,once,TGTGCCAGCTCCCCCGGTAGCAATCAGCCCCAGCATTTT,CASSPGSNQPQHF
13,TRBJ1-2,TRBD1,TRBV7-9,few,TGTGCCGGTAGACAGGGAAAGGACTATGGCTACACCTTC,CAGRQGKDYGYTF
14,TRBJ2-7,TRBD1,TRBV9,-,TGTGCCAGCAGCCAATTCGGGACAGTCTACGAGCAGTACTTC,CASSQFGTVYEQYF
12,TRBJ1-2,-,TRBV30,-,TGTGCCTGGGATGAGGGTGACTATGGCTACACCTTC,CAWDEGDYGYTF
17,TRBJ2-5,TRBD2,TRBV11-3,-,TGTGCCAGCAGCTCCTCCTTAGCGGGGGAACGGCAAGAGACCCAGTACTTC,CASSSSLAGERQETQYF
10,TRBJ1-1,-,TRBV7-9,-,TGTGCCATTATCCCCGCTGAAGCTTTCTTT,CAIIPAEAFF
15,TRBJ2-3,-,TRBV19,-,TGTGCCAGTAGCACTGCGGGGGCCCGCACAGATACGCAGTATTTT,CASSTAGARTDTQYF
14,TRBJ1-2,TRBD1,TRBV5-1,-,TGCGCCAGCGGAACTCGACAGGGAATGCATGGCTACACCTTC,CASGTRQGMHGYTF
16,TRBJ2-1,TRBD2,TRBV27,-,TGTGCCAGCAGTTTCTCTAGCGGGAGGGCCCTGAATGAGCAGTTCTTC,CASSFSSGRALNEQFF
14,TRBJ1-2,TRBD1,TRBV5-4,-,TGTGCCAGCAGCTGGGACAGGCCAATTGGGGGCTACACCTTC,CASSWDRPIGGYTF
16,TRBJ2-5,TRBD1,TRBV5-5,once,TGTGCCAGCAGCTTGATACCGGGACAGAACGGAGAGACCCAGTACTTC,CASSLIPGQNGETQYF
15,TRBJ1-5,-,TRBV5-1,-,TGCGCCAGCAGCCCCACAGCCGGTAGCAATCAGCCCCAGCATTTT,CASSPTAGSNQPQHF
15,TRBJ1-1,-,TRBV7-9,-,TGTGCCAGCAGCCCCGAACGCGGGAGGAACACTGAAGCTTTCTTT,CASSPERGRNTEAFF
18,TRBJ2-6,-,TRBV5-1,-,TGCGCCAGCAGCTTAAGGGGCCAGGGGCTTTCTGGGGCCAACGTCCTGACTTTC,CASSLRGQGLSGANVLTF
12,TRBJ1-6,TRBD1,TRBV12-3/TRBV12-4,-,TGTGCCAGCAGCGGGACAGGGGCACCCCTCCACTTT,CASSGTGAPLHF
16,TRBJ1-6,-,TRBV5-8,-,TGTGCCAGCACCCTTTACTGGGGAGAAGGTAATTCACCCCTCCACTTT,CASTLYWGEGNSPLHF
13,TRBJ1-1,-,TRBV9,-,TGTGCCAGCAGCGTAGATCGGAACACTGAAGCTTTCTTT,CASSVDRNTEAFF
14,TRBJ1-2,-,TRBV2,-,TGTGCCAGCAGCCCCCTACGAACAGGGAACGGTGTCGCCTTC,CASSPLRTGNGVAF
13,TRBJ1-2,TRBD1,TRBV12-3/TRBV12-4,-,TGTGCCAGCAGTTTGGACAGGTACTATGGCTACACCTTC,CASSLDRYYGYTF
11,TRBJ2-7,-,TRBV28,-,TGTGCCAGCAGTTTCCTTAACGAGCAGTACTTC,CASSFLNEQYF
13,TRBJ1-4,TRBD1,TRBV5-1,-,TGCGCCAGCCCTAGGGGGCGAGACGAAAAACTGTTTTTT,CASPRGRDEKLFF
14,TRBJ1-2,TRBD1,TRBV15,-,TGTGCCACCAGCAGACGGACAGGGGCGAATCGCTACACCTTC,CATSRRTGANRYTF
11,TRBJ1-4,-,TRBV29-1,-,TGCAGCGTTGAAGCGGGGGAAAAACTGTTTTTT,CSVEAGEKLFF
15,TRBJ2-5,-,TRBV25-1,-,TGTGCCAGCAGCACCCGGACACCGATCCAAGAGACCCAGTACTTC,CASSTRTPIQETQYF
16,TRBJ1-5,TRBD1,TRBV7-2,-,TGTGCCAGCAGCTCAGAGGGACAGGGCCGGGGTCAGCCCCAGCATTTT,CASSSEGQGRGQPQHF
13,TRBJ1-2,-,TRBV4-1,-,TGCGCCAGCAGCCGCCTAAATGCTGATGGCTACACCTTC,CASSRLNADGYTF
14,TRBJ1-2,-,TRBV4-1,-,TGCGCCAGCAGCCCCCCCCCAGCGGGGTATGGCTACACCTTC,CASSPPPAGYGYTF
19,TRBJ2-1,TRBD2,TRBV19,-,TGTGCCAGTAGTATAGCGCTGCCTTTTATGGGACTAGCCTCGAATGAGCAGTTCTTC,CASSIALPFMGLASNEQFF
17,TRBJ2-5,TRBD2,TRBV6-1,-,TGTGCCAGCAGTGATAGGGCACTAGCGGGAGTAGGGGAGACCCAGTACTTC,CASSDRALAGVGETQYF
17,TRBJ1-3,TRBD1,TRBV18,few,TGTGCCAGCACGCTACAGGGGGCAATGGCATCTGGAAACACCATATATTTT,CASTLQGAMASGNTIYF
15,TRBJ2-3,TRBD2,TRBV19,-,TGTGCCAGTAGTATAAGGACTAGCGGGGAAGGTACGCAGTATTTT,CASSIRTSGEGTQYF
18,TRBJ1-4,-,TRBV7-9,once,TGTGCCAGCAGCTTAGGAATCGGGCGGGGATCAACTAATGAAAAACTGTTTTTT,CASSLGIGRGSTNEKLFF
15,TRBJ1-2,TRBD1,TRBV30,-,TGTGCCTGGAGTGGGTACAGGGGTTTTAACTATGGCTACACCTTC,CAWSGYRGFNYGYTF
17,TRBJ2-1,TRBD2,TRBV6-2/TRBV6-3,-,TGTGCCAGCAGCTCCTCTACCCTAGCGGGAGTGAACAATGAGCAGTTCTTC,CASSSSTLAGVNNEQFF
13,TRBJ1-6,TRBD1,TRBV2,-,TGTGCCGGAAGATTAGGACAGGGATCACCCCTCCACTTT,CAGRLGQGSPLHF
16,TRBJ1-5,-,TRBV28,-,TGTGCCAGCAGTTTAGGTGGAGGACGGGTAAATCAGCCCCAGCATTTT,CASSLGGGRVNQPQHF
16,TRBJ1-1,-,TRBV5-6,few,TGTGCCAGCAGCCCGGAGACAGGCCGCGGGGGAACTGAAGCTTTCTTT,CASSPETGRGGTEAFF
15,TRBJ2-3,TRBD1,TRBV5-6,-,TGTGCCAGCAGCTTGAGGAGGACAGGGGGAGATACGCAGTATTTT,CASSLRRTGGDTQYF
14,TRBJ1-2,-,TRBV30,once,TGTGCCTGGACCCGGGCCACCGGAGCGGGAGGCTACACCTTC,CAWTRATGAGGYTF